Here is one TCR beta chain with its context. Between the trimmed V and J ends, which lost 0 bases and 10 bases, there was a span of 8 bases. Germline assignment: CDR1 SGHRS and CDR2 YFSETQ. The CDR3 loop spans 12 amino acids. This sample stems from a study of blood T cell repertoires in COVID-19. Turning to the study itself: Cohort 3 recovered donors had two negative PCRs, clearance, or symptom resolution.

Libraries were prepared by immunoSEQ multiplex PCR; TCRdb keeps only in-frame clonotypes and omits some of them. The sample consists of over 250,000 clones, 88% of them appearing once. V is TRBV5-1 and J is TRBJ2-1, with D tentatively TRBD1 (6 bases). The source of this sequence is a woman aged 60-70 years in a cohort exposed to, infected with or recovered from COVID-19 (not recorded which). Sequencing used PBMCs or T cells enriched from blood (not recorded which). CDR3 nucleotide sequence: TGCGCCAGCAGCTTGGAAGGGACAGAGCAGTTCTTC. It yields the protein CASSLEGTEQFF.